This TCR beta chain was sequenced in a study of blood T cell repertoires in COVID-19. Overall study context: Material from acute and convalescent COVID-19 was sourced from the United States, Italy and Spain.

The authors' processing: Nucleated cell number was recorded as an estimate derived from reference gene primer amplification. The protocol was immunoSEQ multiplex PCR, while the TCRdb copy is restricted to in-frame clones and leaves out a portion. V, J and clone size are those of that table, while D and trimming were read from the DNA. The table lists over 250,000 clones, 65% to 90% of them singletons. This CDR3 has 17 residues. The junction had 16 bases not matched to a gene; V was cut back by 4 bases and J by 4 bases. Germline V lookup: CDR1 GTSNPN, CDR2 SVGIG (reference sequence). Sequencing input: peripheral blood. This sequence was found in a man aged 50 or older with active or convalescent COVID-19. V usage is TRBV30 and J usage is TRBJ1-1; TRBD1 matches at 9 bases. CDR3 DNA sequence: TGTGCCTGGACCAACTACGGACAGGGGCCTGGGGGCACTGAAGCTTTCTTT. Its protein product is CAWTNYGQGPGGTEAFF.